These 24 T cell receptor beta chains came from one sample sequenced in a study of prognosis after radiotherapy for stage I lung cancer. Genomic DNA provided the template from which TCR beta CDR3 was amplified by two-round multiplex PCR. Primers were specific to each TRBV and TRBJ gene in first-round PCR. TCRdb itself ran the multiplex PCR reads through MiXCR, one entry per CDR3 protein. Seen here are about 51,000 distinct CDR3 sequences, over 30% observed once, and the top ten hold about 8.3%. The specimen was PBMCs, collected before or after stereotactic body radiation therapy (not recorded which). The receptors were gathered from a donor aged 50 or older with non-small cell lung cancer.

Only one count was recorded for this clonotype. The V gene is TRBV6-9, the J gene TRBJ2-7; D remains ambiguous. Germline CDR1 and CDR2: MNHGY and SVAAGI. This CDR3 is 16 amino acids long. V gave up 3 bases and J gave up 2 bases, with 17 bases separating them. CDR3 in DNA: TGTGCCAGCAGTTACTCGAACCGTGGGTCTGCCTACGAGCAGTACTTC. Amino acids: CASSYSNRGSAYEQYF.

This sequence joins TRBV7-2 and TRBJ2-7, with D uncertain. Germline loops: CDR1 SGHTA, CDR2 FQGNSA. The CDR3 contains 16 residues. Trimming took off 5 bases at V and 3 bases at J, with 20 bases between the two ends. In nucleotides, the CDR3 is TGTGCCAGCAGCCCAAACTCGGCGTTCTCTAGCTACGAGCAGTACTTC. As protein: CASSPNSAFSSYEQYF.

This clonotype came up many times. The CDR3 protein is CASSQGRGPGNTIYF. CDR3 in DNA: TGTGCCAGCAGCCAAGGCAGGGGCCCCGGAAACACCATATATTTT. The chain combines TRBV3-1 with TRBJ1-3, with D perhaps matching TRBD1 (6 bases). In germline, CDR1 is LGHDT, CDR2 YNNKEL (reference sequence). With 1 base removed from V and 4 bases from J, the gap between germline ends came to 11 bases. The CDR3 loop spans 15 amino acids.

This clonotype was counted a few times. A much larger clonotype is one base distant, so this may be a read error. The CDR3 nucleotides read TGTGCCAGCAGCTCCCGGACTAGCGGTTCCTACGAGCATTACTTC. This sequence encodes CASSSRTSGSYEHYF. V and J are TRBV5-4 and TRBJ2-7; 10 bases line up with TRBD2. CDR1 and CDR2 from the germline V gene are SGHNT and YYREEE (reference sequence). There are 15 residues in the CDR3.

This clonotype occurred many times. V usage is TRBV9 and J usage is TRBJ2-1; D is ambiguous. Germline V gene lookup returns CDR1 SGDLS and CDR2 YYNGEE. V gave up 4 bases and J gave up 0 bases, with 11 bases separating them. CDR3 length equals 15 residues. CDR3 amino acids: CASSQTIGSYNEQFF. As DNA, the CDR3 is TGTGCCAGCAGCCAAACGATTGGCTCCTACAATGAGCAGTTCTTC.

A word on this clonotype: With a much larger clone just one base away, this may be a read error. The chain carries TRBV9 and TRBJ2-3; D remains ambiguous. The germline gives CDR1 SGDLS, CDR2 YYNGEE. The CDR3 spans 15 residues. V lost 2 bases and J 0 bases, leaving 10 bases between the germline ends. CDR3 in DNA: TGTGCCAGCAGCGTTGGGTCAGGAAGCACAGATACGCAGTATTTT. Residues: CASSVGSGSTDTQYF.

By proportion, this clonotype is medium-sized. The chain couples TRBV4-3 to TRBJ2-2; 9 nucleotides match TRBD1. The CDR3 loop spans 17 amino acids. J gave up 6 bases and V 3 bases, and 11 bases lay outside the gene matches. Germline V CDR1 and CDR2: LGHNA, YSLEER. This CDR3 is CASSQGTGNWRAGELFF. DNA for the CDR3: TGCGCCAGCAGCCAGGGGACAGGGAATTGGAGGGCCGGGGAGCTGTTTTTT.

V usage is TRBV6-2 or TRBV6-3 and J usage is TRBJ2-7; perhaps D is TRBD1 or TRBD2 (5 bases each). CDR1 is MNHEY, CDR2 SVGEGT, per germline. This CDR3 comprises 14 residues. The V end lost 6 bases, the J end lost 3 bases, and 15 bases lay between the germline ends. The CDR3 protein is CASSRDRRDYEQYF. The CDR3 region has the DNA TGTGCCAGCAGCCGGGACCGACGGGACTACGAGCAGTACTTC.

This clonotype showed up many times. The chain combines TRBV4-2 with TRBJ1-1, with D possibly TRBD1 on 6 matching bases. CDR1 LGHNA and CDR2 YNFKEQ come from the germline V gene. The V gene lost 3 bases and the J gene lost 6 bases, with 20 bases spanning the gap. The CDR3 runs 16 residues. CDR3 in DNA: TGTGCCAGCAGCCAGGGGGCCAAGACAGCCTCATCTGAAGCTTTCTTT. Its protein is CASSQGAKTASSEAFF.

This rearrangement joins TRBV11-2 to TRBJ2-2; 7 bases align to TRBD1. Germline values: CDR1 SGHAT, CDR2 FQNNGV. The trim removed 7 bases at V and 6 bases at J, leaving 8 bases unmatched. The CDR3 loop spans 14 amino acids. The CDR3 spells CASNIDRASGELFF. The DNA for the CDR3 is TGTGCCAGCAACATTGACAGGGCATCCGGGGAGCTGTTTTTT.

The CDR3 here is CASSFPPGCIGGSTDTQYF. The CDR3 DNA sequence: TGTGCCAGCAGTTTTCCCCCAGGGTGTATCGGAGGTAGCACAGATACGCAGTATTTT. This sequence joins TRBV28 and TRBJ2-3, with D perhaps assigned TRBD1 or TRBD2 (5 bases each). The V gene lost 3 bases and the J gene lost 0 bases, with 22 bases spanning the gap. The CDR3 has 19 amino acids. Germline-derived CDR1 and CDR2 are MDHEN and SYDVKM. The variable domain in full, with the rest retrieved from reference TRBV28 and TRBJ2-3, is DVKVTQSSRYLVKRTGEKVFLECVQDMDHENMFWYRQDPGLGLRLIYFSYDVKMKEKGDIPEGYSVSREKKERFSLILESASTNQTSMYLCASSFPPGCIGGSTDTQYFGPGTRLTVL.

This clonotype has a count of ten or more. The chain carries TRBV28 and TRBJ1-2; weak D call: TRBD1 (6 bases). The V end was cut by 11 bases, the J end by 5 bases, with 12 bases between. CDR3 length: 11 amino acids. Germline V gene sequence: CDR1 MDHEN, CDR2 SYDVKM. The DNA for the CDR3 is TGTGCCTCCGCAGGGGATTATGGCTACACCTTC. It specifies CASAGDYGYTF.

The chain uses TRBV5-1 and TRBJ1-2; the D is unclear. Trimming pared 6 bases from V and 2 bases from J, leaving 20 bases between. Germline V gene data show CDR1 as SGHRS and CDR2 as YFSETQ. The CDR3 loop spans 16 amino acids. CDR3 region: CASIPTGYSLNYGYTF. The CDR3 DNA reads as TGCGCCAGCATCCCCACGGGGTACAGCCTAAACTATGGCTACACCTTC.

This clonotype was detected ten times or more. V usage is TRBV10-2 and J usage is TRBJ2-1, with D perhaps matching TRBD2 (5 bases). The CDR3 is made up of 14 amino acids. V was cut by 2 bases and J by 12 bases, with 17 bases left in between. Germline values: CDR1 WSHSY, CDR2 SAAADI. The CDR3 nucleotides read TGCGCCAGCAGTGAGCTACGGGGATCCGGAGGGCAGTTCTTC. It translates to CASSELRGSGGQFF.

This clonotype was observed at least ten times. The chain has TRBV30 and TRBJ2-1, with 9 bases identical to TRBD1. The CDR3 spans 14 residues. Germline V gives CDR1 GTSNPN, CDR2 SVGIG (reference sequence). V gave up 2 bases and J gave up 7 bases; unmatched junction bases: 6. Here the CDR3 reads CAWSMWTGVNEQFF. CDR3 DNA: TGTGCCTGGAGTATGTGGACAGGGGTAAATGAGCAGTTCTTC. Full variable domain (missing parts from reference TRBV30 and TRBJ2-1): SQTIHQWPATLVQPVGSPLSLECTVEGTSNPNLYWYRQAAGRGLQLLFYSVGIGQISSEVPQNLSASRPQDRQFILSSKKLLLSDSGFYLCAWSMWTGVNEQFFGPGTRLTVL.

This clonotype was counted ten times or more. The gene calls are TRBV7-8 and TRBJ1-5; D not certain. The germline V gene encodes CDR1 SGHVS and CDR2 FQNEAQ. This CDR3 is 13 amino acids long. V lost 4 bases, J lost 4 bases, and 8 bases lay in between. The CDR3 spells CASSSVGNQPQHF. The DNA for the CDR3 is TGTGCCAGCAGCTCTGTCGGAAATCAGCCCCAGCATTTT.

The chain couples TRBV7-2 to TRBJ2-7; 11 nucleotides match TRBD2. The germline gives CDR1 SGHTA, CDR2 FQGNSA. With 7 bases clipped from V and 6 bases from J, the junction kept 5 bases outside the gene matches. CDR3 length: 13 residues. The CDR3 nucleotides read TGTGCCAGCATGACTAGCGGGATATCCGAGCAGTACTTC. Translated, it gives CASMTSGISEQYF.

A note on this clonotype: One base separates it from a far larger clone, so it is likely a read error. The rearrangement uses TRBV28 and TRBJ2-7; D call uncertain. Trimming removed 7 bases at V and 3 bases at J, with 13 bases between. This CDR3 contains 13 residues. From germline, CDR1 is MDHEN and CDR2 SYDVKM. The CDR3, as DNA: TGTGCCAGCATTTTCAATCCTCGCTACGAGCAGTACTTC. It yields the protein CASIFNPRYEQYF.

This clonotype was seen at least ten times. This chain links TRBV6-1 with TRBJ1-5; no reliable D call. The CDR3 covers 14 residues. V lost 6 bases, J lost 1 base, and 10 bases lay in between. The germline V gene has CDR1 MNHNS and CDR2 SASEGT. In DNA, the CDR3 is TGTGCCAGCAGGGTCGGAGGGAGCAATCAGCCCCAGCATTTT. Translating gives CASRVGGSNQPQHF.

The chain recombines TRBV13 with TRBJ1-1, with D uncertain. The V end was cut by 9 bases, the J end by 0 bases, with 14 bases between. This CDR3 is built from 14 residues. Germline V gene lookup returns CDR1 PRHDT and CDR2 FYEKMQ (reference sequence). CDR3 sequence (DNA): TGTGCCAGTGCCCCGTGCCGGATGAACACTGAAGCTTTCTTT. Its translation: CASAPCRMNTEAFF.

Turning to this clonotype: Germline is not matched at one junction end, which may reflect a read error. The chain carries TRBV7-8 and TRBJ2-3; the D is unclear. CDR3 length: 15 amino acids. Germline CDR1 and CDR2: SGHVS and FQNEAQ. The DNA for the CDR3 is TGTGTCAGCAGTCGTTCCGGACGTTACACAGATACGCAGTATTTT. Translated, it gives CVSSRSGRYTDTQYF.

This clonotype came up many times. The V and J genes are TRBV11-1 and TRBJ2-2; tentative D call: TRBD2 (5 bases). V lost 3 bases to trimming and J lost 6 bases, with 8 bases between them. Germline CDR1 is SGHAT and CDR2 is FQDESV (reference sequence). The CDR3 covers 13 residues. The CDR3 region is CASSFVEAGELFF. CDR3 DNA sequence: TGTGCCAGCAGCTTCGTGGAGGCCGGGGAGCTGTTTTTT.

About this clonotype: Its ends do not fully match the called genes, so a read error is possible. The V and J genes are TRBV6-1 and TRBJ2-3; D may correspond to TRBD1 or TRBD2 (5 bases each). The CDR3 runs 13 residues. Germline CDR1 MNHNS, CDR2 SASEGT. CDR3 residues: CSSSYGTSDTQYF. In nucleotides, the CDR3 is TGTTCCAGCAGCTATGGGACCTCAGATACGCAGTATTTT.

This clonotype was seen only a few times. An end of the junction does not agree with germline; a read error may underlie this. This chain joins TRBV5-4 and TRBJ2-5, with 11 bases aligning to TRBD2. The CDR3 contains 12 residues. CDR1 SGHNT and CDR2 YYREEE come from the germline V gene (reference sequence). As DNA, the CDR3 is TGTGCCAGCAGCTCGACTAGCGGGACTCGTAACTTC. Translated: CASSSTSGTRNF.